The clone carrying this T cell receptor (beta chain) turned up a few times. The antigen is not known. The CDR3 has 15 amino acids. V was clipped by 2 bases and J by 3 bases, with 13 bases between them. Germline values: CDR1 MGHRA, CDR2 YSYEKL. This specimen comes from a study of cytomegalovirus exposure and HLA in healthy donors. Points from the study as a whole: Rarity marked most TCR sequences, yet some public TCRs occurred in many donors.

PCR used 60 Vbeta primers and 13 Jbeta primers. TCRdb's table, derived via immunoSEQ multiplex PCR, lists solely in-frame clones and lacks some. The data contain about 130,000 clones, more than 9% of them seen just once; the ten biggest clones take up approximately 4.4%. This clonotype was sampled from a young woman in good health and CMV-seropositive. Material: PBMCs. The chain employs TRBV4-1 and TRBJ1-2, with D tentatively TRBD1 (5 bases). The CDR3 spells CASSQYGGVDYGYTF. The CDR3 DNA is TGCGCCAGCAGCCAATATGGAGGGGTTGACTATGGCTACACCTTC.